The T cell receptor beta chain under discussion was sequenced for a study of shared clonotypes between healthy human individuals. The repertoire was sequenced with immunoSEQ multiplex PCR; TCRdb's copy has only in-frame clones and lacks some. The table includes roughly 760,000 clones, approximately 79% detected once. The clonotype was recovered from a young woman in good health. Sequencing input: memory CD4+ T cells sorted from blood. The subset: CD45RA-negative fraction.

The DNA of the CDR3 is TGTGCCAGCAGAGCTTTTACAGGGGGTGGCGACGAGCAGTACTTC. Its protein is CASRAFTGGGDEQYF. The rearrangement uses TRBV2 and TRBJ2-7; 8 nucleotides line up with TRBD1. Germline V lookup: CDR1 SNHLY, CDR2 FYNNEI. The CDR3 spans 15 residues. V dropped 6 bases and J dropped 5; count of bases not matched to a gene: 12.